This TCR beta chain was documented in a study of OX40 agonist ivuxolimab in advanced cancers. Overall study context: Participants averaged approximately 65 years of age (range roughly 23 to 80) and were over 75% male. Three patients, one with hepatocellular carcinoma and two with cutaneous melanoma, achieved partial responses.

Sequencing used immunoSEQ multiplex PCR; TCRdb keeps in-frame clones, though not all of them. The data show approximately 44,000 clones, around 87% seen once. The sequenced sample was CD4+ or CD8+ T cells sorted from blood, obtained in a trial of the OX40 agonist ivuxolimab. The TCR was taken from an adult with an advanced solid tumor such as melanoma, head and neck, liver or kidney cancer.

CDR3 sequence reads: CSAPGTYGYTF. The CDR3 nucleotides read TGCAGTGCTCCGGGCACCTATGGCTACACCTTC. The rearrangement links TRBV20-1 to TRBJ1-2; D gene uncertain. The germline CDR1 and CDR2 sequences are DFQATT and SNEGSKA (reference sequence). CDR3 length equals 11 residues. The V and J ends lost 5 bases and 4 bases respectively, with 8 bases between them.